This T cell receptor beta chain is drawn from a study of long-term antiretroviral therapy in people with HIV. Concerning this clone itself: Its antigen is unknown.

Study findings and constraints: Clonal populations expanded prior to ART predominated within the repertoire at all time points. Diversity increased after ART yet remained lower than in transplant donor controls.

From germline, CDR1 is SGDLS and CDR2 YYNGEE. The CDR3 length is 14 residues. Trimming took off 2 bases at V and 4 bases at J, with 12 bases between the two ends. The authors ran the immunoSEQ assay, v3.0, at survey level. Generated by immunoSEQ multiplex PCR, the TCRdb table keeps only in-frame clones and is missing some. The sample carries about 11,000 clones, about 80% recorded once. The receptor was derived from a young man with HIV. The material was unsorted PBMCs, obtained at the start of antiretroviral therapy, before treatment. This chain links TRBV9 with TRBJ1-2; D might be TRBD1 (5 bases). The CDR3 reads CASSVSRVGYGYTF. As DNA, the CDR3 is TGTGCCAGCAGCGTTAGCAGGGTCGGCTATGGCTACACCTTC. The full variable domain, completed using reference TRBV9 and TRBJ1-2, is DSGVTQTPKHLITATGQRVTLRCSPRSGDLSVYWYQQSLDQGLQFLIQYYNGEERAKGNILERFSAQQFPDLHSELNLSSLELGDSALYFCASSVSRVGYGYTFGSGTRLTVV.